Sequencing of this T cell receptor (beta chain) was carried out in a study of shared clonotypes between healthy human individuals. The V and J ends lost 0 bases and 10 bases respectively, with 13 bases between them. In germline, CDR1 is SGHNT, CDR2 YYREEE (reference sequence). This CDR3 region has 13 residues. The repertoire was sequenced with immunoSEQ multiplex PCR; TCRdb's copy has only in-frame clones and lacks some. Among under 150,000 clones listed, approximately 70% were seen once. The sequence was collected from a woman aged 25 to 39 in good health. Specimen: memory CD8+ T cells sorted from blood. Specified subset: CD45RO+ cells pooled with CCR7-negative TemRA cells. The chain couples TRBV5-4 to TRBJ1-1, with no clear D. The CDR3 here is CASSLDRGRVAFF. DNA for the CDR3: TGTGCCAGCAGCTTGGATCGGGGAAGGGTAGCTTTCTTT.